The 12 T cell receptor beta chains given below trace back to one sample, sequenced in a study of early T cells in non-severe SARS-CoV-2 infection. TCRdb used MiXCR to reprocess the 5' RACE reads, holding one entry per CDR3 protein. The sample has approximately 38,000 distinct CDR3 sequences, roughly 4% seen once; the top ten hold roughly 5.5%. The specimen sequenced was whole blood. These TCRs come from an adult who was a healthcare worker with PCR-confirmed SARS-CoV-2 infection or an uninfected control (not recorded which).

This clonotype was detected ten times or more. The chain carries TRBV12-3 or TRBV12-4 and TRBJ1-2; unclear D gene. The CDR3 sequence is 13 residues long. The germline V and J ends were trimmed by 2 bases and 2 bases, with 6 bases remaining between them. The CDR3 sequence is CASSLSMNYGYTF. CDR3 coding DNA: TGTGCCAGCAGTTTATCCATGAACTATGGCTACACCTTC.

This clonotype was seen ten or more times. V usage is TRBV12-3 or TRBV12-4 and J usage is TRBJ2-7; a possible D gene is TRBD2 (6 bases). Trimming cost V 5 bases and J 6 bases, with 20 bases left between them. This CDR3 has 15 amino acids. In DNA form, the CDR3 reads TGTGCCAGCAGTCCCCTGACGGGAGCGCTTCGCGAGCAGTACTTC. It codes for CASSPLTGALREQYF.

This clonotype was counted at least ten times. This chain uses TRBV11-3 with TRBJ1-1; D is perhaps TRBD1 (5 bases). Germline CDR1 and CDR2: SGHNT and YENEEA. The CDR3 length is 14 residues. Trimming pared 0 bases from V and 8 bases from J, leaving 13 bases between. The CDR3 nucleotides read TGTGCCAGCAGCTTAGACCATCAGGGCAGCGAAGCTTTCTTT. Protein: CASSLDHQGSEAFF.

This clonotype was counted at least ten times. The chain carries TRBV24-1 and TRBJ1-1; tentative D call: TRBD1 (5 bases). The V end lost 2 bases, the J end lost 4 bases, and 13 bases lay between the germline ends. The CDR3 length is 15 residues. CDR1 is KGHDR, CDR2 SFDVKD, per germline. The CDR3 DNA sequence: TGTGCCACCAGTGATTCCCTACGGGGGGGCACTGAAGCTTTCTTT. Translation gives CATSDSLRGGTEAFF.

At least ten counts were recorded for this clonotype. For the CDR3, the DNA is TGTGCCAGCTCAACGGAAACGCAGTATTTT. This gives the protein CASSTETQYF. The chain carries TRBV2 and TRBJ2-3; D gene unclear. The CDR3 has 10 residues. Trimming shortened V by 8 bases and J by 9 bases, and 9 bases separated the two germline ends. Germline V CDR1 and CDR2: SNHLY, FYNNEI.

The sample holds many counts of this clonotype. V and J are TRBV6-1 and TRBJ1-6; the D is unclear. The CDR3 is 14 residues long. With 11 bases removed from V and 0 bases from J, the gap between germline ends came to 11 bases. Per germline, CDR1 MNHNS and CDR2 SASEGT. CDR3: CAGQAGSYNSPLHF. The CDR3 coding sequence is TGTGCCGGGCAAGCGGGCTCCTATAATTCACCCCTCCACTTT.

This clonotype was recorded at least ten times. The chain uses TRBV20-1 and TRBJ2-7; 8 nucleotides line up with TRBD1. This CDR3 region has 13 residues. Germline CDR1 is DFQATT and CDR2 is SNEGSKA (reference sequence). The V and J ends lost 5 bases and 3 bases, in that order; junction bases with no gene match: 6. CDR3 sequence (DNA): TGCAGTGCTCCATGGACAGGGCTCTACGAGCAGTACTTC. Protein: CSAPWTGLYEQYF.

There are a few counts of this clonotype. The V gene is TRBV10-3, the J gene TRBJ2-7; weak D call: TRBD2 (6 bases). Between the trimmed V and J ends, which lost 4 bases and 1 base, there was a span of 17 bases. The CDR3 extends over 16 amino acids. Germline V CDR1 and CDR2: ENHRY, SYGVKD. The CDR3 is CAISGGTPSQSYEQYF. As DNA, the CDR3 is TGTGCCATCAGTGGGGGGACTCCCTCCCAGTCCTACGAGCAGTACTTC.

The chain recombines TRBV2 with TRBJ2-7, with D uncertain. Germline values: CDR1 SNHLY, CDR2 FYNNEI. The CDR3 length is 14 residues. Trimming pared 2 bases from V and 0 bases from J, leaving 8 bases between. The CDR3 here is CASSERVHSYEQYF. CDR3 in DNA: TGTGCCAGCAGTGAACGGGTCCACTCCTACGAGCAGTACTTC.

This clonotype was counted at least ten times. The chain is built from TRBV29-1 and TRBJ1-2; D possibly corresponds to TRBD1 (6 bases). Deletions cut 8 bases from V and 2 bases from J, with 12 bases between. Germline V gives CDR1 SQVTM, CDR2 ANQGSEA. This CDR3 contains 12 residues. The CDR3 region has the DNA TGCAGCTCCGAGGGGGGCAACTATGGCTACACCTTC. Its translation: CSSEGGNYGYTF.

This rearrangement joins TRBV7-9 to TRBJ1-4; the D gene is possibly TRBD1 (5 bases). CDR3 length: 12 residues. CDR1 is SEHNR, CDR2 FQNEAQ, per germline (reference sequence). Trimming cost V 5 bases and J 7 bases, with 8 bases left between them. DNA of the CDR3: TGTGCCAGCAGCACCGACAGTGAAAAACTGTTTTTT. Its protein is CASSTDSEKLFF.

Many counts were recorded for this clonotype. The chain employs TRBV4-1 and TRBJ2-7, with 9 bases aligning to TRBD1. CDR1 is MGHRA, CDR2 YSYEKL, per germline. This CDR3 is built from 16 residues. Trimming at V came to 1 base and at J to 4 bases, leaving 8 bases not matched to a gene. The CDR3 DNA sequence: TGCGCCAGCAGCCAAGCCGGGACAGGGACTCTTTACGAGCAGTACTTC. It encodes CASSQAGTGTLYEQYF.